This T cell receptor beta chain is drawn from a study of blood T cell repertoires in COVID-19 (dated by TCRdb to 2020 to 2022). With regard to the full study: Collaborator samples came from the United States, Italy and Spain and covered acute and convalescent phases of COVID-19. The prospective study material was composed of cDNA or gDNA derived from T cells, B-cell-depleted T cells, or PBMCs. Deeply sampled blood TCRbeta repertoires from subjects exposed to, actively infected with, or recovered from COVID-19 were included in the dataset. The repertoires were released in a freely available public database meant as a resource for research on the immune response to SARS-CoV-2. The samples were drawn from two sources: the first 160 participants of the ongoing ImmuneRACE study, and 1,254 subjects contributed by 6 global collaborators. Nearly every sample came with metadata listing a de-identified subject ID, COVID-19 status, age in years and sex. Where available, HLA class I and class II types were obtained from metadata supplied by the sample provider rather than from assay-based typing.

Based on the germline V gene, the CDR1 and CDR2 sequences are SGHRS and YFSETQ. Including the terminal cysteine and phenylalanine, the CDR3 comprises 14 residues. Solely the CDR3 DNA is kept, with 42 bases framed from the first base. A distance of 13 bases separates the germline ends of V and J, which lose 3 bases and 3 bases respectively. As concerns this clone: This receptor's antigen is unknown. No per-base quality is available; no much larger clone lies one base away.

TCRbeta CDR3 regions were amplified from genomic DNA by means of the immunoSEQ Assay, a bias-controlled multiplex PCR. The paper's processing steps were these. The number of nucleated cells in each sample was estimated from the amplification of reference gene primers within the assay. To quantify the absolute abundance of each unique TCRbeta CDR3 rearrangement, sequence reads were collapsed and filtered. For each sample, productive Simpson clonality was calculated as the square root of Simpson's diversity index over productive rearrangements. What TCRdb holds here is the immuneACCESS table cut down to in-frame rearrangements. Part of the clones is not present; checked against another copy, under half of the missing clones reflect an unresolved V gene, and the others are unexplained. V and J calls and clone size are as listed in that table; D and trimming were resolved from the DNA. Within this sample are tens of thousands of clones, with approximately 80% of them counted one time only. The ten largest clones capture approximately 9.1% of the sample.

Results and caveats for the whole study, not just this receptor: The amount of clinical and demographic metadata varied by source and participant and was provided uncurated.

Each collaborating institution followed its own protocols to collect whole blood in K2EDTA tubes. For TCRbeta analysis, collaborators shipped samples in one of three forms: frozen whole blood, isolated PBMCs, or DNA extracted from either of those sample types. The specimen sequenced was peripheral blood. The TCR sequence derives from a human donor in a cohort sampled during active COVID-19. The chain was built from TRBV5-1 and TRBJ2-7, and perhaps TRBD1 as D gene, on 6 matching bases. In nucleotide form, the sequence is TGCGCCAGCAGCTCAGGGGCCGTAGACTACGAGCAGTACTTC. Translated, it reads CASSSGAVDYEQYF.